Following are 20 T cell receptor beta chains from one sample sequenced in a study of blood T cell repertoires in COVID-19. The method was immunoSEQ multiplex PCR; TCRdb's version includes in-frame clones alone and lacks a portion of them. Seen here are some 150,000 clones, around 76% observed once, and the top ten hold roughly 9.1%. Sequenced input: peripheral blood. The receptor source for this set is a woman aged 70-85 years with acute or convalescent COVID-19.

The J gene is TRBJ1-3, the V gene TRBV18; D may be TRBD1 (5 bases). V dropped 6 bases and J dropped 2 bases, with 17 bases sitting between them. The CDR3 is 16 residues long. In germline, CDR1 is KGHSH, CDR2 LQKENI. The CDR3 coding sequence is TGTGCCAGCTCGCTAAACCCAGGGTTGACTGGAAACACCATATATTTT. Translated, it gives CASSLNPGLTGNTIYF.

In this sample, this clone turned up once. This rearrangement joins TRBV18 to TRBJ1-1; 8 nucleotides agree with TRBD1. Germline V CDR1 and CDR2: KGHSH, LQKENI. V was clipped by 9 bases and J by 0 bases; unmatched bases: 9. CDR3 size: 15 residues. CDR3 in DNA: TGTGCCAGTTCATCGCAGGGGGCGCTGAACACTGAAGCTTTCTTT. Protein product: CASSSQGALNTEAFF.

The rearrangement joins TRBV5-6 to TRBJ1-2; D remains unclear. Germline CDR1 and CDR2: SGHDT and YYEEEE. V lost 1 base, J lost 4 bases, and 8 bases lay in between. This CDR3 has 13 residues. The CDR3 sequence: CASSLFGGYGYTF. CDR3 in DNA: TGTGCCAGCAGCTTGTTCGGCGGCTATGGCTACACCTTC. Combining the CDR3 with reference TRBV5-6 and TRBJ1-2 gives the whole variable domain DAGVTQSPTHLIKTRGQQVTLRCSPKSGHDTVSWYQQALGQGPQFIFQYYEEEERQRGNFPDRFSGHQFPNYSSELNVNALLLGDSALYLCASSLFGGYGYTFGSGTRLTVV.

The CDR3 sequence is CASSLLGREGRARNTIYF. Written as DNA, the CDR3 is TGTGCCAGCAGCTTACTTGGCCGGGAGGGCAGGGCTAGAAACACCATATATTTT. The rearrangement joins TRBV7-8 to TRBJ1-3, with D tentatively TRBD1 (5 bases). V shed 2 bases and J shed 5 bases, with 22 bases lying between them. The CDR3 sequence is 18 residues long. Germline-derived CDR1 and CDR2 are SGHVS and FQNEAQ.

V and J are TRBV19 and TRBJ2-1; D is perhaps TRBD1 (5 bases). Germline values: CDR1 LNHDA, CDR2 SQIVND (reference sequence). The CDR3 extends over 14 amino acids. V gave up 7 bases and J gave up 5 bases, with 15 bases separating them. CDR3 sequence reads: CASMGRRQDNEQFF. Here the CDR3 DNA reads TGTGCCAGTATGGGGCGCCGTCAGGACAATGAGCAGTTCTTC.

This clone was counted only a few times. The chain couples TRBV24-1 to TRBJ2-7; 8 bases line up with TRBD1. CDR1 and CDR2 from the germline V gene are KGHDR and SFDVKD. The CDR3 runs 14 residues. The ends lost 3 bases at V and 2 bases at J; junction bases unmatched: 2. DNA of the CDR3: TGTGCCACCAGTGATAGGACAGGGACCTACGAGCAGTACTTC. Amino acids: CATSDRTGTYEQYF.

This clone occurred once. V usage is TRBV7-2 and J usage is TRBJ2-6; D possibly corresponds to TRBD2 (5 bases). Looked up from germline, CDR1 is SGHTA and CDR2 is FQGNSA. The CDR3 length is 16 residues. V lost 5 bases and J lost 3, with 14 bases in between. CDR3 nucleotide sequence: TGTGCCAGCAGCCAGAATAGAGGGTTTGGGGCCAACGTCCTGACTTTC. This translates into CASSQNRGFGANVLTF.

The chain recombines TRBV4-3 with TRBJ1-2; tentatively, D is TRBD1 (6 bases). The length of the CDR3 is 16 residues. V was shortened by 1 base and J by 10 bases, with 22 bases between the two germline ends. Germline-derived CDR1 and CDR2 are LGHNA and YSLEER. This CDR3 is CASSQVSGTGKGDYTF. In nucleotides, the CDR3 is TGCGCCAGCAGCCAAGTATCCGGAACAGGGAAGGGTGACTACACCTTC.

The rearrangement uses TRBV7-2 and TRBJ2-1, with TRBD2 matching 10 bases. Losses at the gene ends were 0 bases for V and 8 bases for J; bases not matched to a gene: 4. Germline loops: CDR1 SGHTA, CDR2 FQGNSA. This CDR3 has 15 amino acids. The CDR3 nucleotides are TGTGCCAGCAGCTTAGCGTCTAGCGGGAGCTATGAGCAGTTCTTC. Its protein product is CASSLASSGSYEQFF. Supplemented by reference TRBV7-2 and TRBJ2-1, the full variable domain reads GAGVSQSPSNKVTEKGKDVELRCDPISGHTALYWYRQSLGQGLEFLIYFQGNSAPDKSGLPSDRFSAERTGGSVSTLTIQRTQQEDSAVYLCASSLASSGSYEQFFGPGTRLTVL.

The chain employs TRBV28 and TRBJ1-2; 10 bases are shared with TRBD1. Germline-derived CDR1 and CDR2 are MDHEN and SYDVKM. After removal of 5 bases from V and 11 bases from J, the junction contained 2 bases not matched to a gene. There are 11 residues in the CDR3. CDR3 nucleotide sequence: TGTGCCAGCAGTGGGGACAGGGGATACACCTTC. It is translated as CASSGDRGYTF.

This chain joins TRBV28 and TRBJ2-7; 8 positions match TRBD2. V was clipped by 5 bases and J by 4 bases; unmatched bases: 19. This CDR3 is built from 18 residues. CDR1 is MDHEN and CDR2 is SYDVKM in the germline V gene. The CDR3 region is CASSPAPGLGTIEYEQYF. The CDR3 region has the DNA TGTGCCAGCAGTCCGGCACCGGGACTAGGGACCATTGAATACGAGCAGTACTTC.

V and J are TRBV11-2 and TRBJ2-7; 9 bases map to TRBD1. The CDR3 has 14 residues. Germline V gene lookup returns CDR1 SGHAT and CDR2 FQNNGV. V lost 1 base, J lost 9 bases, and 7 bases stayed unmatched. As DNA, the CDR3 is TGTGCCAGCAGCTTAGTAGGGACAGGGTATGTGCAGTACTTC. Protein: CASSLVGTGYVQYF.

The chain has TRBV9 and TRBJ2-2, with D uncertain. CDR1 is SGDLS and CDR2 is YYNGEE in the germline V gene. CDR3 length: 18 amino acids. V lost 2 bases, J lost 2 bases, and 19 bases lay in between. This CDR3 reads CASSVQLMGPSNTGELFF. In DNA form, the CDR3 reads TGTGCCAGCAGCGTCCAACTAATGGGTCCTTCAAACACCGGGGAGCTGTTTTTT.

The CDR3 spells CATSRTGGPEQFF. For the CDR3, the DNA is TGTGCCACCTCCAGAACAGGGGGCCCTGAGCAGTTCTTC. The chain combines TRBV14 with TRBJ2-1, with 9 bases identical to TRBD1. The CDR3 contains 13 residues. Germline loops: CDR1 SGHDN, CDR2 FVKESK. Losses at the gene ends were 10 bases for V and 9 bases for J; bases not matched to a gene: 10.

This clone has just one count. This chain joins TRBV6-2 or TRBV6-3 and TRBJ1-1, with D maybe TRBD1 (5 bases). V was clipped by 2 bases and J by 5 bases, with 21 bases between them. The CDR3 covers 17 residues. Germline CDR1 reads MNHEY; CDR2 reads SVGEGT. The CDR3 region is CASSYGRGFARRTEAFF. The CDR3, as DNA: TGTGCCAGCAGTTACGGACGGGGGTTTGCACGAAGGACTGAAGCTTTCTTT.

The rearrangement uses TRBV5-6 and TRBJ1-1; D call uncertain. Looked up from germline, CDR1 is SGHDT and CDR2 is YYEEEE. This CDR3 has 14 amino acids. V gave up 2 bases and J gave up 1 base, with 9 bases separating them. CDR3 protein: CASSFSTGNTEAFF. The CDR3 DNA follows: TGTGCCAGCAGCTTTTCGACGGGGAACACTGAAGCTTTCTTT.

J is TRBJ2-5 and V is TRBV28; tentative D call: TRBD2 (5 bases). Between the trimmed V and J ends, which lost 11 bases and 1 base, there was a span of 11 bases. Germline values: CDR1 MDHEN, CDR2 SYDVKM. This CDR3 spans 12 amino acids. CDR3 residues: CAVGGLQETQYF. In nucleotides, the CDR3 is TGTGCCGTCGGAGGACTCCAAGAGACCCAGTACTTC.

This clone has a handful of counts. The chain has TRBV19 and TRBJ2-1; 12 nucleotides agree with TRBD2. In germline, CDR1 is LNHDA, CDR2 SQIVND (reference sequence). J lost 7 bases, V lost 2 bases, and 9 bases had no gene match. The CDR3 consists of 17 residues. The CDR3 DNA reads TGTGCCAGTAGTATAAGGACTAGCGGGACGGGGGATAATGAGCAGTTCTTC. Residues: CASSIRTSGTGDNEQFF.

The rearrangement uses TRBV3-1 (or the pseudogene TRBV3-2) and TRBJ1-1; no definite D call. The germline V and J ends were trimmed by 0 bases and 10 bases, with 9 bases remaining between them. Germline CDR1 LGHDT, CDR2 YNNKEL (reference sequence). The CDR3 is made up of 12 amino acids. As DNA, the CDR3 is TGTGCCAGCAGCCAAGATTCGGGGAGAGCTTTCTTT. It encodes CASSQDSGRAFF.

The J gene is TRBJ2-5, the V gene TRBV18, with TRBD2 matching 9 bases. The V gene's germline CDR1 is KGHSH and CDR2 LQKENI. The length of the CDR3 is 16 residues. V gave up 3 bases and J gave up 9 bases; unmatched junction bases: 14. CDR3 sequence reads: CASSPTPGLASGAQYF. In DNA form, the CDR3 reads TGTGCCAGCTCACCTACACCGGGACTAGCTTCAGGGGCCCAGTACTTC.